The 13 T cell receptor beta chains below all came from one sample that was sequenced in a study of blood T cell repertoires in COVID-19. Clones were sequenced by immunoSEQ multiplex PCR, and TCRdb holds only the in-frame ones, with some missing. The sample has 150,000 to 190,000 clones, 75% to 85% seen once. Sequences were obtained from peripheral blood. Receptors were obtained from a man in his sixties with acute or convalescent COVID-19.

V gene TRBV27 combines with J gene TRBJ2-3, with TRBD2 as a possible D gene (5 bases). The germline V gene encodes CDR1 MNHEY and CDR2 SMNVEV (reference sequence). Trimming pared 2 bases from V and 0 bases from J, leaving 18 bases between. The CDR3 spans 18 residues. Written as DNA, the CDR3 is TGTGCCAGCAGTTTACTCGCCCCGGGATCCACTAGCACAGATACGCAGTATTTT. Translated, it gives CASSLLAPGSTSTDTQYF.

The chain employs TRBV28 and TRBJ2-3, with TRBD1 matching 7 bases. The CDR3 consists of 15 residues. The germline gives CDR1 MDHEN, CDR2 SYDVKM. V lost 4 bases to trimming and J lost 2 bases; unmatched junction nucleotides: 6. The CDR3 protein is CASSSRDRVTDTQYF. The CDR3 DNA reads as TGTGCCAGCAGTTCCCGGGACAGAGTCACAGATACGCAGTATTTT.

The chain combines TRBV4-1 with TRBJ1-5, with TRBD1 matching over 10 bases. CDR1 is MGHRA, CDR2 YSYEKL, per germline. The V gene end was trimmed by 2 bases and the J gene end by 7 bases; junction bases not matched to a gene: 8. CDR3 size: 16 residues. CDR3 residues: CASSQLGQGLGQPQHF. In nucleotides, the CDR3 is TGCGCCAGCAGCCAATTGGGACAGGGGCTAGGACAGCCCCAGCATTTT.

The chain couples TRBV7-9 to TRBJ2-7, with 8 bases matching TRBD1. The V gene end was trimmed by 2 bases and the J gene end by 7 bases; junction bases not matched to a gene: 16. There are 17 residues in the CDR3. Germline values: CDR1 SEHNR, CDR2 FQNEAQ (reference sequence). Here the CDR3 reads CASSLHGQGLTLREQYF. The CDR3 DNA sequence: TGTGCCAGCAGCTTACACGGACAGGGACTTACCTTACGAGAGCAGTACTTC.

This clone was observed a few times. This sequence joins TRBV5-1 and TRBJ1-6; D gene ambiguous. The germline CDR1 and CDR2 sequences are SGHRS and YFSETQ. V lost 0 bases and J 4 bases, leaving 8 bases between the germline ends. The length of the CDR3 is 15 residues. CDR3 DNA: TGCGCCAGCAGCTTGGAAGGCGGTTATAATTCACCCCTCCACTTT. Translation gives CASSLEGGYNSPLHF.

The chain joins TRBV7-2 to TRBJ1-2, with TRBD1 matching 8 bases. Germline trimming cut 4 bases from V and 4 bases from J; bases unmatched to any gene: 5. Germline assignment: CDR1 SGHTA and CDR2 FQGNSA. CDR3 length: 14 amino acids. The CDR3 DNA is TGTGCCAGCAGCTCACAGGGGGGAGCCTATGGCTACACCTTC. This gives the protein CASSSQGGAYGYTF. Full variable domain (outside the CDR3, taken from reference TRBV7-2 and TRBJ1-2): GAGVSQSPSNKVTEKGKDVELRCDPISGHTALYWYRQSLGQGLEFLIYFQGNSAPDKSGLPSDRFSAERTGGSVSTLTIQRTQQEDSAVYLCASSSQGGAYGYTFGSGTRLTVV.

The chain combines TRBV12-3 or TRBV12-4 with TRBJ1-1, with D maybe TRBD1 (6 bases). Trimming took 1 base from V and 11 from J, leaving 11 bases between them. The length of the CDR3 is 12 residues. CDR3 coding DNA: TGTGCCAGCAGTTTAGTGGACAGAGGGGCTTTCTTT. Translated: CASSLVDRGAFF.

With respect to this clone: Other DNA sequences in the same sample also yield this CDR3. The V and J genes are TRBV5-1 and TRBJ1-5; D unclear. This CDR3 has 14 residues. CDR1 SGHRS and CDR2 YFSETQ come from the germline V gene. Trimming took 0 bases from V and 3 from J, leaving 7 bases between them. CDR3 nucleotide sequence: TGCGCCAGCAGCTTGGACGGGGACAATCAGCCCCAGCATTTT. Its protein is CASSLDGDNQPQHF.

J is TRBJ2-3 and V is TRBV9, with TRBD2 matching 8 bases. This CDR3 is built from 13 residues. The trim removed 5 bases at V and 11 bases at J, leaving 10 bases unmatched. Germline CDR1 reads SGDLS; CDR2 reads YYNGEE. The CDR3 here is CASSSSGRVEQYF. The CDR3 DNA is TGTGCCAGCAGTTCATCCGGGAGGGTCGAGCAGTATTTT.

This chain connects TRBV2 to TRBJ2-3, with 8 bases identical to TRBD2. V was pared by 6 bases and J by 1 base, with 6 bases of the junction left unmatched. This CDR3 has 15 amino acids. Germline V gene sequence: CDR1 SNHLY, CDR2 FYNNEI. CDR3 nucleotide sequence: TGTGCCAGCAGGACACTAGCGGTACGCACAGATACGCAGTATTTT. Translated: CASRTLAVRTDTQYF.

The V call is TRBV28, the J call TRBJ1-4; 7 bases agree with TRBD1. The CDR3 contains 15 residues. V gave up 6 bases and J gave up 0 bases; unmatched junction bases: 4. Germline values: CDR1 MDHEN, CDR2 SYDVKM. CDR3 sequence: CASRSGGPTNEKLFF. CDR3 nucleotide sequence: TGTGCCAGCAGATCAGGGGGGCCAACTAATGAAAAACTGTTTTTT.

The gene calls are TRBV3-1 (or the pseudogene TRBV3-2) and TRBJ1-6; D is ambiguous. This CDR3 spans 14 amino acids. Germline CDR1 is LGHDT and CDR2 is YNNKEL (reference sequence). V gave up 2 bases and J gave up 5 bases, with 7 bases separating them. CDR3 in amino acids: CASSQRENNSPLHF. The CDR3 DNA is TGTGCCAGCAGCCAACGGGAAAATAATTCACCCCTCCACTTT.

J is TRBJ2-2 and V is TRBV9, with 7 bases aligning to TRBD2. With 0 bases clipped from V and 1 base from J, the junction kept 3 bases outside the gene matches. Germline V gene sequence: CDR1 SGDLS, CDR2 YYNGEE. This CDR3 has 16 residues. CDR3 loop: CASSVDPSGNTGELFF. CDR3 coding DNA: TGTGCCAGCAGCGTAGATCCTAGCGGGAACACCGGGGAGCTGTTTTTT.